Listed here are 17 T cell receptor beta chains from one sample, sequenced in a study of blood T cell repertoires in COVID-19. The repertoire was sequenced with immunoSEQ multiplex PCR; TCRdb's copy has only in-frame clones and lacks some. Of about 13,000 clones in the sample, roughly three quarters were seen once. The sample consisted of peripheral blood. The receptors stem from a human donor in a cohort sampled during active COVID-19.

V usage is TRBV7-2 and J usage is TRBJ2-7; a possible D gene is TRBD1 (6 bases). Trimming stripped 5 bases from V and 1 base from J, with 15 bases between. The V gene's germline CDR1 is SGHTA and CDR2 FQGNSA. The CDR3 loop spans 15 amino acids. CDR3 region: CASSPMDRSSYEQYF. The CDR3 DNA sequence: TGTGCCAGCAGCCCGATGGACAGATCTTCCTACGAGCAGTACTTC.

V is TRBV3-1 (or the pseudogene TRBV3-2) and J is TRBJ1-6, with D uncertain. The CDR3 totals 13 residues. Germline CDR1 LGHDT, CDR2 YNNKEL (reference sequence). V was pared by 6 bases and J by 4 bases, with 7 bases between. CDR3 sequence: CASREQYNSPLHF. The CDR3 region has the DNA TGTGCCAGCAGGGAACAGTATAATTCACCCCTCCACTTT.

This sequence joins TRBV9 and TRBJ2-3; 8 bases are a match to TRBD2. Trimming at V came to 3 bases and at J to 4 bases, leaving 10 bases not matched to a gene. This CDR3 is built from 16 residues. Looked up from germline, CDR1 is SGDLS and CDR2 is YYNGEE. The CDR3 loop reads CASSARPGLASDTQYF. CDR3 DNA sequence: TGTGCCAGCAGCGCGAGACCCGGACTAGCTTCAGATACGCAGTATTTT.

By share of the sample, this clone is medium-sized (0.01 to 0.1%). The chain combines TRBV7-2 with TRBJ2-2; D perhaps matches TRBD1 (6 bases). Trimming removed 0 bases at V and 6 bases at J, with 8 bases between. This CDR3 is built from 14 residues. Germline CDR1 reads SGHTA; CDR2 reads FQGNSA. CDR3 in DNA: TGTGCCAGCAGCTTAGCTGGGGGCCCCGGGGAGCTGTTTTTT. Translating it yields CASSLAGGPGELFF.

The chain uses TRBV30 and TRBJ1-3; D call uncertain. Germline CDR1 is GTSNPN and CDR2 is SVGIG (reference sequence). The CDR3 is 14 residues long. V lost 2 bases, J lost 0 bases, and 8 bases lay in between. The CDR3 DNA sequence: TGTGCCTGGAGTCAACTATTCTCTGGAAACACCATATATTTT. Encoded protein: CAWSQLFSGNTIYF. The complete variable domain, with remaining parts taken from reference TRBV30 and TRBJ1-3, reads SQTIHQWPATLVQPVGSPLSLECTVEGTSNPNLYWYRQAAGRGLQLLFYSVGIGQISSEVPQNLSASRPQDRQFILSSKKLLLSDSGFYLCAWSQLFSGNTIYFGEGSWLTVV.

The genes are TRBV2 and TRBJ2-1, with TRBD1 matching over 7 bases. Per the germline V gene, CDR1 is SNHLY and CDR2 is FYNNEI. J was trimmed by 11 bases and V by 5 bases; bases with no gene match: 9. The CDR3 consists of 13 residues. CDR3 in DNA: TGTGCCAGCAGTCTACTAGAACAGGGGCAGCAGTTCTTC. Its translation is CASSLLEQGQQFF.

The chain joins TRBV6-5 to TRBJ1-2, with D unclear. CDR3 length: 16 residues. Germline values: CDR1 MNHEY, CDR2 SVGAGI. Trimming took 2 bases from V and 1 from J, leaving 14 bases between them. CDR3 DNA sequence: TGTGCCAGCAGTTACACGACACTTACCCTTAACTATGGCTACACCTTC. Protein sequence: CASSYTTLTLNYGYTF.

The J gene is TRBJ2-5, the V gene TRBV7-2; 11 bases line up with TRBD2. Germline V lookup: CDR1 SGHTA, CDR2 FQGNSA. Losses at the gene ends were 1 base for V and 2 bases for J; bases not matched to a gene: 6. This CDR3 has 17 residues. This CDR3 is CASSLGSASGGQETQYF. In DNA, the CDR3 is TGTGCCAGCAGCTTAGGGTCGGCTAGCGGGGGGCAAGAGACCCAGTACTTC.

The genes are TRBV29-1 and TRBJ2-3; unclear D gene. Germline loops: CDR1 SQVTM, CDR2 ANQGSEA. This CDR3 is 12 amino acids long. V was cut by 3 bases and J by 0 bases, with 4 bases left in between. The CDR3 loop reads CSVDSSTDTQYF. The CDR3 nucleotides are TGCAGCGTTGACTCTAGCACAGATACGCAGTATTTT.

The V call is TRBV2, the J call TRBJ1-1; D might be TRBD1 (5 bases). The CDR3 spans 13 residues. Looked up from germline, CDR1 is SNHLY and CDR2 is FYNNEI. Trimming took off 6 bases at V and 3 bases at J, with 11 bases between the two ends. As DNA, the CDR3 is TGTGCCAGCAGCAGGGATGGGGACACTGAAGCTTTCTTT. Encoded protein: CASSRDGDTEAFF.

The gene calls are TRBV19 and TRBJ1-3; D perhaps matches TRBD1 (5 bases). The CDR3 covers 17 residues. Germline loops: CDR1 LNHDA, CDR2 SQIVND (reference sequence). Trimming took off 3 bases at V and 0 bases at J, with 15 bases between the two ends. CDR3 sequence reads: CASSIPGHPSSGNTIYF. The CDR3 DNA reads TGTGCCAGTAGTATTCCTGGACACCCAAGCTCTGGAAACACCATATATTTT.

In nucleotides, the CDR3 is TGTGCCAGCAGTTTCCAAATGGACAGGGGTAATGAAAAACTGTTTTTT. Translating it yields CASSFQMDRGNEKLFF. This chain connects TRBV6-5 to TRBJ1-4, with 9 bases that match TRBD1. V lost 4 bases to trimming and J lost 4 bases; unmatched junction nucleotides: 7. This CDR3 spans 16 amino acids. Germline lookup yields CDR1 MNHEY and CDR2 SVGAGI.

This chain connects TRBV27 to TRBJ2-7; 9 nucleotides agree with TRBD1. V shed 5 bases, J shed 3 bases, and the junction held 8 bases outside the gene matches. Germline V lookup: CDR1 MNHEY, CDR2 SMNVEV (reference sequence). This CDR3 has 15 residues. The CDR3 spells CASSASGQGFYEQYF. For the CDR3, the DNA is TGTGCCAGCAGTGCCTCCGGACAGGGGTTCTACGAGCAGTACTTC.

V usage is TRBV6-2 or TRBV6-3 and J usage is TRBJ2-3; TRBD1 matches 8 bases. Germline V gene sequence: CDR1 MNHEY, CDR2 SVGEGT. The V gene end was trimmed by 2 bases and the J gene end by 1 base; junction bases not matched to a gene: 2. The CDR3 runs to 15 residues. The DNA of the CDR3 is TGTGCCAGCAGTTACCAACAGGGGGGCACAGATACGCAGTATTTT. This encodes CASSYQQGGTDTQYF.

CDR3: CASSFAGNTEAFF. The CDR3 coding sequence is TGTGCCAGCAGCTTTGCGGGTAACACTGAAGCTTTCTTT. The chain links TRBV7-3 to TRBJ1-1; no clear D gene. Germline CDR1 is SGHTA and CDR2 is FQGTGA. This CDR3 spans 13 amino acids. Trimming took 3 bases from V and 2 from J, leaving 7 bases between them. Looking up the rest from reference TRBV7-3 and TRBJ1-1 gives the full variable domain: GAGVSQTPSNKVTEKGKYVELRCDPISGHTALYWYRQSLGQGPEFLIYFQGTGAADDSGLPNDRFFAVRPEGSVSTLKIQRTERGDSAVYLCASSFAGNTEAFFGQGTRLTVV.

The chain is built from TRBV30 and TRBJ1-6; D is perhaps TRBD1 (5 bases). V lost 0 bases to trimming and J lost 5 bases, with 11 bases between them. The CDR3 covers 15 residues. The germline gives CDR1 GTSNPN, CDR2 SVGIG (reference sequence). The CDR3: CAWSVRGLDNSPLHF. Written as DNA, the CDR3 is TGTGCCTGGAGTGTACGGGGACTTGATAATTCACCCCTCCACTTT. Looking up the rest from reference TRBV30 and TRBJ1-6 gives the full variable domain: SQTIHQWPATLVQPVGSPLSLECTVEGTSNPNLYWYRQAAGRGLQLLFYSVGIGQISSEVPQNLSASRPQDRQFILSSKKLLLSDSGFYLCAWSVRGLDNSPLHFGNGTRLTVT.

The chain is built from TRBV30 and TRBJ2-7; D uncertain. With 5 bases removed from V and 2 bases from J, the gap between germline ends came to 7 bases. This CDR3 is built from 11 residues. Germline lookup yields CDR1 GTSNPN and CDR2 SVGIG (reference sequence). CDR3 sequence (DNA): TGTGCCTGGGACACAACCTACGAGCAGTACTTC. Residues: CAWDTTYEQYF.